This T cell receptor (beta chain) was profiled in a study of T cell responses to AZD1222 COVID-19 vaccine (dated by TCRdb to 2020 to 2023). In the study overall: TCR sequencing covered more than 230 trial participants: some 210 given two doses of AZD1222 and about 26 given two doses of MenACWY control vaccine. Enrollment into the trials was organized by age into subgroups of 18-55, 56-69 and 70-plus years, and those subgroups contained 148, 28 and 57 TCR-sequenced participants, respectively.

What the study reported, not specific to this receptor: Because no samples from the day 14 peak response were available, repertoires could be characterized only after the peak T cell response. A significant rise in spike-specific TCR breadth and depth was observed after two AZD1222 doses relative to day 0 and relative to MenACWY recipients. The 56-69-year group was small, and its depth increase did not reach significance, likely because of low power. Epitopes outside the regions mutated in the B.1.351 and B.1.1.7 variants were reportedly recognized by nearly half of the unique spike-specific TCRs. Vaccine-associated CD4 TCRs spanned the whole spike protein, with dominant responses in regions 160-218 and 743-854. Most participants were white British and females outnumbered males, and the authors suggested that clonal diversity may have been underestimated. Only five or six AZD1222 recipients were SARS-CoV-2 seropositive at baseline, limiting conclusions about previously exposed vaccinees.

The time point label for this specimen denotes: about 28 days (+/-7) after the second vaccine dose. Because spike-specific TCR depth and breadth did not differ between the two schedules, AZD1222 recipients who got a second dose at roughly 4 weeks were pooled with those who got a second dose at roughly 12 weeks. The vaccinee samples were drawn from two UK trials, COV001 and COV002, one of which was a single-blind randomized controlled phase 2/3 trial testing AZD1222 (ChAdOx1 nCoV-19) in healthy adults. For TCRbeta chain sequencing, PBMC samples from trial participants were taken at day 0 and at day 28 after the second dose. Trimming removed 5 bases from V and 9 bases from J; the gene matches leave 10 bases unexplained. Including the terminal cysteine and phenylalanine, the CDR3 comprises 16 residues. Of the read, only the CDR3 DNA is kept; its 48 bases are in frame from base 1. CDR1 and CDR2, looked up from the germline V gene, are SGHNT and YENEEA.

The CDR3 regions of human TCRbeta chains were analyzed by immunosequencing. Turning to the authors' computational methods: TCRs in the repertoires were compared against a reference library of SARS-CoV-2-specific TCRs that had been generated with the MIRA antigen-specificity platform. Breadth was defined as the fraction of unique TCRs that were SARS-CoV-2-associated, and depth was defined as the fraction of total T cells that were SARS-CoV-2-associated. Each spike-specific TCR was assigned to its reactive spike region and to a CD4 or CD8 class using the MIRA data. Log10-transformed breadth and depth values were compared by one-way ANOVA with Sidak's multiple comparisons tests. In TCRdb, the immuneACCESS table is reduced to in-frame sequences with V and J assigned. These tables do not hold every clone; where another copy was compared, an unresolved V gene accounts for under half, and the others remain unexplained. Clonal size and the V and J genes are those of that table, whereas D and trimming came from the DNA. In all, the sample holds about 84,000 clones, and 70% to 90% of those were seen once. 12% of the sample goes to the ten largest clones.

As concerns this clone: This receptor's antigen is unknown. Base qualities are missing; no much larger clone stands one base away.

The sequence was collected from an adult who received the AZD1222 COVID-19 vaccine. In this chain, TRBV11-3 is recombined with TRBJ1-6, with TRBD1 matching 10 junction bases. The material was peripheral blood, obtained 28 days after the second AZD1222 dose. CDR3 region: CASSLPTGGGGSPLHF. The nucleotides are TGTGCCAGCAGCCTCCCGACAGGGGGCGGGGGTTCACCCCTCCACTTT.